This T cell receptor beta chain was captured in a study of blood T cell repertoires in COVID-19 (dated by TCRdb to between 2020 and 2021). Background on the whole study: The collaborator samples originated in the United States, Italy and Spain and spanned the acute and convalescent phases of COVID-19. The repertoires were made available in a free public database intended to serve as a resource for research on the immune response to SARS-CoV-2. Where HLA class I and class II types were available, the types were taken from metadata supplied by the sample provider, not from assay-based typing. Subjects who had been exposed to COVID-19, were actively infected with it, or had recovered from it provided the deeply sampled blood TCRbeta repertoires that made up the dataset. The samples were drawn from the first 160 participants of the ongoing ImmuneRACE study and from roughly 1,300 subjects provided by 6 global collaborators. The sample metadata nearly always contained a de-identified subject ID, COVID-19 status, age in years and sex. The prospective study material was composed of cDNA or gDNA derived from T cells, B-cell-depleted T cells, or PBMCs.

TCRbeta CDR3 regions were amplified from genomic DNA by means of the immunoSEQ Assay, a bias-controlled multiplex PCR. As for the authors' bioinformatics: Within the assay, amplification of reference gene primers was used to estimate how many nucleated cells each sample contained. To quantify the absolute abundance of each unique TCRbeta CDR3 rearrangement, sequence reads were collapsed and filtered. Productive Simpson clonality was computed per sample as the square root of Simpson's diversity index over productive rearrangements. The source is immuneACCESS, and TCRdb retained only in-frame sequences with V and J called. Part of the clones is not carried over; for the studies checked, unresolved V genes explain less than half of this, and the remainder is unexplained. V and J calls and clone size are those listed in that table; D and trimming were worked out from the DNA. Across this sample there are about 58,000 clones, with about 79% seen only once. The ten largest make up roughly 5.3% of the sample.

Including cysteine and phenylalanine, the CDR3 has 15 amino acids. This entry keeps only the CDR3 DNA: 45 bases, framed from base 1. V loses 7 bases at its end and J loses 3 bases; junction bases beyond the gene matches: 11. CDR1 is given as LNHDA and CDR2 as SQIVND, both from the germline V gene (reference sequence). Collaborating institutions collected whole blood in K2EDTA tubes following their own protocols. Collaborator samples were shipped for TCRbeta analysis as frozen whole blood, isolated PBMCs, or DNA extracted from either sample type. A note on this clone: Its antigen has not been determined. Base qualities are missing; no much larger clone stands one base away.

Results the study describes overall, beyond this receptor: The quantity of clinical and demographic metadata differed by source and by participant and was supplied without curation.

This receptor was obtained from a human donor in a cohort sampled during active COVID-19. What was sequenced was peripheral blood. The V and J segments used are TRBV19 and TRBJ2-7; 8 nucleotides in the junction match TRBD1. The nucleotide sequence is TGTGCCAGTACTGCCGGACAGGGAGATCTCTACGAGCAGTACTTC. The translation is CASTAGQGDLYEQYF.